Listed here is a single TCR beta chain. This specimen belongs to a study of CD8 T cells in Susac syndrome. J gave up 4 bases and V 1 base, and 0 bases lay outside the gene matches. The CDR3 extends over 13 amino acids. Germline loops: CDR1 SGHNT, CDR2 YENEEA. TCR beta from blood CD8+ and CD4+ T cells was sequenced. Controls were healthy donors (matched for age and sex). FACS was used to enrich TEMRA cells, whereas the CD8+ and CD4+ T cells were obtained by negative isolation. RNA in amounts of about 0.5 to 1 ug was reverse transcribed with random hexamers. The immunoSEQ assay covered 54 Vbeta and 13 Jbeta segments for CDR3. From the immunoSEQ multiplex PCR reads, TCRdb called clonotypes with MiXCR, one entry per CDR3 protein. This table has roughly 150,000 distinct CDR3 sequences, approximately 90% appearing once.

V usage is TRBV11-3 and J usage is TRBJ2-5; 7 nucleotides line up with TRBD2. This receptor was taken from a human donor in good health. Sequenced input: CD4+ T cells from PBMCs. CDR3 amino acids: CASSLGEGETQYF. In DNA form, the CDR3 reads TGTGCCAGCAGCTTAGGGGAGGGAGAGACCCAGTACTTC.